Below, one T cell receptor (beta chain) is given with its context. Germline CDR1 SGHRS, CDR2 YFSETQ. The CDR3 contains 16 residues. V dropped 0 bases and J dropped 9; count of bases not matched to a gene: 10. This sample was taken from a study of blood T cell repertoires in COVID-19. Clones were read by immunoSEQ multiplex PCR, and TCRdb kept only the in-frame ones, dropping some. The sample lists 140,000 to 150,000 clones, around 78% occurring once. The material sequenced was peripheral blood. The origin of this receptor is a woman in her fifties or sixties with acute or convalescent COVID-19. The J gene is TRBJ2-1, the V gene TRBV5-1; 9 nucleotides agree with TRBD2. As DNA, the CDR3 is TGCGCCAGCAGCTTGGAGCGTAGCGGGAGTCTAGGTGAGCAGTTCTTC. Encoded protein: CASSLERSGSLGEQFF.